This T cell receptor beta chain was recovered during a study of cytomegalovirus exposure and HLA in healthy donors (dated by TCRdb to 2015 to 2018). Turning to the overall study: An earlier analysis of roughly 570 of the donors reported 276 Gb of sequence data and about 120 million unique TCR beta sequences obtained from roughly 180 million T cells. All discovery cohort repertoires had been generated on a single sequencing platform. Across about 380 genotyped donors of the cohort, an average of about 220,000 unique TCR beta nucleotide sequences per donor were sequenced, and roughly a sixth of those sequences were non-productive. To study patterns of TCR occurrence, a later analysis re-analyzed previously published TCR beta repertoires from 666 donors and added high-resolution HLA genotyping. Roughly 300 gigabases of sequencing data and roughly 90 million unique TCR sequences were included in an early release covering 500 to 750 HLA-typed donors. The study aimed to test whether cataloging public T cell receptors could reveal signatures of past pathogen exposure. Donor age, sex, ethnicity and CMV serostatus were compiled together with the repertoire data. In a later genetic analysis, genome-wide SNP genotypes for about 55% of the roughly 700 donors were used, and that subset was treated as a discovery cohort. Along with the approximately 650-subject first cohort, a separate validation cohort of over a hundred different subjects was used. Four or five DR-DQ haplotypes were handled as single units for association and clustering because linkage in the cohort was strong. In the later analysis, no new phenotypic data were used to find candidate immune exposures; instead, reliance was placed on TCR beta sequences and their occurrence across donors. HLA typing covered class I and class II loci at four-digit resolution. Among the roughly 410 genotyped donors, roughly 80% belonged to the genetic ancestry cluster associated with self-reported Caucasian donors. To decide whether each TCR beta V gene segment behaved as functional or pseudogenic, an earlier analysis of some 600 of the donors relied on high-throughput TCR beta sequencing. To predict cytomegalovirus infection status, the study brought together high-throughput TCR immunosequencing, statistical association of individual TCRs with disease status, and machine learning. The number of typed donors differed by locus: about 620-630 for A, B, C, DRB1 and DQB1; 500 to 550 for DQA1; around 580 for DPA1; and 450 to 480 for DPB1. The study profiled the T cell repertoires of hundreds of subjects by immunosequencing and related them to cytomegalovirus serostatus.

In total, 630 or so healthy bone marrow donors made up the cohort. Cohort members were all nominally healthy when sampled, although unrecorded immune exposures were likely present. The donor tested CMV seropositive and was one of the 289 seropositive cohort members. A peripheral blood sample was provided by each donor, and peripheral blood mononuclear cells were used for TCR beta sequencing. The Qiagen DNeasy Blood Extraction Kit was used to extract genomic DNA from the blood cell samples. To prepare the library, the immunoSEQ multiplex PCR assay was applied. The multiplex PCR relied on a mix of 60 forward primers for TCR Vbeta segments and 13 reverse primers for TCR Jbeta segments. Amplification of the CDR3 region of rearranged TCR beta genes was performed with a multiplex PCR assay on genomic DNA. The Illumina HiSeq System was used to sequence the amplified TCR beta libraries as 87-base-pair reads. On the study's bioinformatics: A later analysis counted tens of millions of unique TCR beta chains across the 670 or so repertoires, and 10 million to 11 million of these chains were shared by at least two donors. To remove PCR and sequencing errors, raw reads were error-corrected and collapsed into unique sequences using a nearest-neighbor algorithm that merged closely related sequences. Alignment of CDR3 sequences to IMGT reference sequences was used to assign V, D and J gene segments. For a sequence to be retained, a match of at least six nucleotides was required to both a V gene segment and a J gene segment. A rearrangement was called productive if the CDR3 had no stop codons and remained in frame with V and J, and every other rearrangement was called non-productive. CDR3 was defined according to IMGT convention as the region running from the second conserved V-encoded cysteine to the conserved J-encoded phenylalanine. The earlier analysis of 500 to 750 of the donors excluded any sequence lacking an unambiguous match to a single V gene segment. In an earlier analysis of 450 to 700 of the donors, V segments were called functional above 56.7% productive rearrangements and were called segregating when the between-donor standard deviation exceeded 5%. To diagnose cytomegalovirus status from the catalog of TCR beta chain sequences, a statistical classification framework was built. In a later analysis, TCR nucleotide sequences were compared against IMGT/GENE-DB human TR gene sequences so that V and J genes could be assigned. In a later analysis, CDR3 sequences and most-parsimonious VDJ recombination scenarios were assigned using the TCRdist pipeline. In a later analysis, every TCR beta chain was defined by the combination of its CDR3 amino acid sequence and its V-gene family, and reads without a unique V-gene family were dropped. As a way to deal with suspected cross-contamination and a sequencing artifact, a later analysis dropped over 550 nucleotide sequences that were highly shared and had low generation probability. A later analysis calculated a clonal expansion index for each public chain from normalized within-repertoire ranks of inferred template counts. A later analysis computed generation probabilities with a VDJ recombination model fitted to out-of-frame rearrangements, and checked the results against IGoR. A later analysis scored TCR-TCR, TCR-HLA and TCR-CMV co-occurrence with hypergeometric tests, applying a repertoire-size bias correction to TCR pairs. False discovery rates were estimated in a later analysis by permuting HLA or CMV assignments 20 times. A later analysis grouped co-occurring TCRs with DBSCAN, adding TCRdist sequence similarity when clustering within HLA-allele-positive subsets. For co-occurrence clustering, repertoires with fewer than 30,000 or more than 120,000 public chains were excluded, along with a handful of repertoires with anomalous nucleotide sharing. Not all clones reach the TCRdb copy of this immuneACCESS table, which keeps in-frame sequences only. Checked studies attribute under half of the gap to unresolved V genes and leave the rest unexplained. V and J calls and clone size are as listed in that table; D and trimming were resolved from the DNA. The sample table shows around 190,000 clones, and under 9.5% are seen once. 1% to 1.5% of the sample is taken by the ten largest.

Measured from the cysteine to the phenylalanine, the CDR3 is 16 residues long. Only CDR3 DNA is held: 48 bases, read in frame from base 1. CDR1 and CDR2 are read off the germline V gene as SGHVS and FQNEAQ. A distance of 16 bases separates the germline ends of V and J, which lose 2 bases and 5 bases respectively. Summary of the overall study and its limitations: A further reported finding was that TCR beta sequences accurately predicted the HLA-A and HLA-B alleles for most subjects in the first cohort. Because some donors lacked HLA typing at each locus, the association tests relied only on the typed subset. The authors suggested that the approach could potentially be generalized to other disease states and immunological phenotypes. In a later analysis, some 17,000 TCR beta sequences were associated with specific HLA alleles at a false discovery rate of 0.05. The study listed 150 to 200 TCR beta chains as associated with cytomegalovirus. In a later analysis, several top co-occurrence clusters were reported to appear linked to parvovirus B19, influenza, CMV and Epstein-Barr virus. This cohort had only TCR beta chains sequenced, and the lack of alpha or paired-chain data limited which features could be detected. V-gene and J-gene trimming of TCR beta chains was associated with a missense DCLRE1C variant in a later genetic analysis, and the association was replicated in an independent cohort. In both the original and validation cohorts, the classifier was reported to diagnose cytomegalovirus status with high specificity and sensitivity. The sequencing pipeline was judged likely to have produced a cluster of highly shared sequence variants as a technical artifact. In vitro tests confirmed that a few of the cytomegalovirus-associated TCR beta chains recognize cytomegalovirus antigens. In a later analysis, HLA-associated TCR beta chains showed more clonal expansion and lower generation probabilities than non-associated chains that were equally common. Because the 87-base-pair reads could not distinguish some IMGT-functional V segments, including TRBV6-2 and TRBV6-3, those segments were excluded. Sequencing depth was assumed to be roughly uniform across donors in the presence/absence analyses, though that assumption may not hold. For the cohort, immune exposure information was limited to CMV serostatus. Compared with the roughly 710-donor mean, donors in an Asian-associated ancestry cluster had fewer N-insertions in productive TCRs, according to a later genetic analysis. When HLA alleles, especially DR and DQ, strongly co-occurred, attributing TCR associations to individual alleles was difficult. In an earlier analysis of under 600 of the donors, most TCR beta V segments were observed in productive rearrangements about 90% or about 30% of the time, broadly matching IMGT annotations. Across donors, most TCR sequences were observed very rarely, whereas some public TCRs were present in many individuals. In a later analysis, TCR association rates were found to vary across HLA loci, with the most associated TCRs seen for DRB1 alleles and the fewest for HLA-C alleles. Most CMV-associated TCR beta chains appeared to be HLA-restricted in a later analysis, and the HLA associations seemed to be driven largely by CMV exposure. Because counts were too low, about 18 rarely observed V segments, including chromosome 9 orphons, were left out of the earlier analysis of approximately 580 of the donors. Linkage disequilibrium might explain the correlated functional status among segregating V segments, but an unknown experimental factor could not be ruled out.

A few counts support this clone. The specificity of this receptor is unknown. No base qualities exist here, and no much larger clone lies one base off it. The sequencing input was PBMCs. Rearrangement joined TRBV7-8 to TRBJ1-5; TRBD1 is a possible D gene, resting on 5 matching bases. This receptor was obtained from a young woman in good health and CMV-seropositive. CDR3 reads: CASSLSPRVRDQPQHF. The sequence in DNA is TGTGCCAGCAGCTTAAGTCCCAGGGTTAGGGATCAGCCCCAGCATTTT.